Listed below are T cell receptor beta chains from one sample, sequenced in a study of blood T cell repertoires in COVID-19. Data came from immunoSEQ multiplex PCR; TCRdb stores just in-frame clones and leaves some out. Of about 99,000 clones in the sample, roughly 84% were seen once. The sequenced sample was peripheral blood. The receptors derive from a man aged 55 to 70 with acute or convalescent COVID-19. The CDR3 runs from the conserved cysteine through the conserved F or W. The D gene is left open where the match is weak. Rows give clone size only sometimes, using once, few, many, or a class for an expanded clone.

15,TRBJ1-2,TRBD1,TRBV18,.,CASSPRDRAFDGYTF,TGTGCCAGCTCACCAAGGGACAGGGCTTTCGATGGCTACACCTTC
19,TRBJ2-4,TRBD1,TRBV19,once,CASSVMTGGSLRVKNIQYF,TGTGCCAGTAGTGTAATGACAGGGGGAAGCCTAAGAGTCAAAAACATTCAGTACTTC
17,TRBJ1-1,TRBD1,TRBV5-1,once,CASSSYTGASWGTEAFF,TGCGCCAGCAGCTCATATACAGGGGCATCTTGGGGCACTGAAGCTTTCTTT
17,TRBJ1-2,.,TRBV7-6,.,CASSSRPSEGTRSGYTF,TGTGCCAGCAGCTCTCGACCGTCGGAGGGGACGCGGAGTGGCTACACCTTC
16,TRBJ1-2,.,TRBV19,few,CASSITATGSNYGYTF,TGTGCCAGTAGTATAACCGCCACAGGCTCTAACTATGGCTACACCTTC
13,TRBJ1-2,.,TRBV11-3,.,CASSFSGGYGYTF,TGTGCCAGCAGCTTTAGTGGTGGCTATGGCTACACCTTC
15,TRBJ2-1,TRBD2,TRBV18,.,CASSPGLADYNEQFF,TGTGCCAGCTCGCCGGGACTAGCCGACTACAATGAGCAGTTCTTC
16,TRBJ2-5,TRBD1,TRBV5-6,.,CASNPSDRGDEETQYF,TGTGCCAGCAACCCAAGCGACAGGGGGGATGAAGAGACCCAGTACTTC
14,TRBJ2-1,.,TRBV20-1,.,CSASWRASYNEQFF,TGCAGTGCTAGTTGGAGGGCCTCCTACAATGAGCAGTTCTTC
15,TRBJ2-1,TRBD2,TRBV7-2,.,CASRPGLAAYNEQFF,TGTGCCAGCAGGCCGGGACTAGCGGCGTACAATGAGCAGTTCTTC
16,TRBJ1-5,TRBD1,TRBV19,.,CASRNDRGTINQPQHF,TGTGCCAGTAGGAACGACAGGGGGACTATCAATCAGCCCCAGCATTTT
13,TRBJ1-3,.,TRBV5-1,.,CASSFSSGNTIYF,TGCGCCAGCAGCTTTAGCTCTGGAAACACCATATATTTT
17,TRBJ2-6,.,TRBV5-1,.,CASSARTVSSGANVLTF,TGCGCCAGCAGCGCCCGGACAGTTAGCTCTGGGGCCAACGTCCTGACTTTC
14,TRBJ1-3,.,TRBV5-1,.,CASSLDRSGNTIYF,TGCGCCAGCAGCTTGGACAGGTCTGGAAACACCATATATTTT
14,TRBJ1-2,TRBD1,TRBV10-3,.,CAISPGQGLYGYTF,TGTGCCATCAGTCCGGGACAGGGACTTTATGGCTACACCTTC
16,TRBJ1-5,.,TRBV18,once,CASSPLQGSDYQPQHF,TGTGCCAGCTCACCACTTCAGGGGTCAGATTATCAGCCCCAGCATTTT
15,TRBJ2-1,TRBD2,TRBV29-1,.,CSVVIAGSSYNEQFF,TGCAGCGTGGTGATAGCGGGAAGCTCCTACAATGAGCAGTTCTTC
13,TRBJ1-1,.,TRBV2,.,CASLAETGAEAFF,TGTGCCAGTCTCGCCGAAACGGGAGCAGAAGCTTTCTTT
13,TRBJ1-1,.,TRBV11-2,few,CASSLGGDTEAFF,TGTGCCAGCAGCTTGGGTGGAGACACTGAAGCTTTCTTT
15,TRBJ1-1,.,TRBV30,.,CAWSVNSKMNTEAFF,TGTGCCTGGAGTGTCAACAGCAAAATGAACACTGAAGCTTTCTTT
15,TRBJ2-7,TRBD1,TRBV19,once,CASSSGTGYSYEQYF,TGTGCCAGTAGTTCCGGGACAGGGTACTCCTACGAGCAGTACTTC
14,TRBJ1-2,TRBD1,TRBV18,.,CASSPETGGYGYTF,TGTGCCAGCTCACCAGAGACAGGGGGCTATGGCTACACCTTC
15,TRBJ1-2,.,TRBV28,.,CASSPGGDGYYGYTF,TGTGCCAGCAGTCCGGGGGGCGATGGGTACTATGGCTACACCTTC
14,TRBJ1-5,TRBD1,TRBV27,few,CASQQGGLNQPQHF,TGTGCCAGTCAACAGGGGGGGCTCAATCAGCCCCAGCATTTT
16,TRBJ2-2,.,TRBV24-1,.,CATSDLPGVGTGELFF,TGTGCCACCAGTGATTTGCCCGGAGTGGGCACCGGGGAGCTGTTTTTT
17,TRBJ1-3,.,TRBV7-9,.,CASTPPSAGISGNTIYF,TGTGCCAGCACCCCTCCCTCCGCGGGGATCTCTGGAAACACCATATATTTT
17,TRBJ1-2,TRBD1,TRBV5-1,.,CASSLELRGTGADGYTF,TGCGCCAGCAGCTTGGAATTACGGGGGACAGGGGCGGATGGCTACACCTTC
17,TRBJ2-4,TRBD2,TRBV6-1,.,CASSEPKGGIAKNIQYF,TGTGCCAGCAGTGAACCAAAGGGAGGGATAGCCAAAAACATTCAGTACTTC
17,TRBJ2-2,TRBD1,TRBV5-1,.,CASSFGPRGRDTGELFF,TGCGCCAGCAGCTTCGGTCCCAGGGGGCGGGACACCGGGGAGCTGTTTTTT
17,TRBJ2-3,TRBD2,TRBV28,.,CASSSSASSGLLYTQYF,TGTGCCAGCAGTTCCTCTGCGTCTAGCGGGCTACTTTATACGCAGTATTTT
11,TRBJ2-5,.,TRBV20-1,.,CSAILRETQYF,TGCAGTGCTATACTGAGAGAGACCCAGTACTTC
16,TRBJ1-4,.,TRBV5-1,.,CASSLAVGGLAEKLFF,TGCGCCAGCAGCTTGGCCGTCGGGGGGCTAGCTGAAAAACTGTTTTTT
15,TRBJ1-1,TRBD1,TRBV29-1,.,CSVAGWTGRETEAFF,TGCAGCGTTGCGGGTTGGACAGGGAGGGAGACTGAAGCTTTCTTT
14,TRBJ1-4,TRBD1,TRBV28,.,CASSLYRGSEKLFF,TGTGCCAGCAGTTTATACAGGGGGAGTGAAAAACTGTTTTTT
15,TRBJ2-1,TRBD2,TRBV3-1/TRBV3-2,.,CASRPLAAGPGEQFF,TGTGCCAGCAGACCGCTAGCGGCAGGCCCGGGTGAGCAGTTCTTC
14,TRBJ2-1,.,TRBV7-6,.,CASSLVGYNNEQFF,TGTGCCAGCAGCTTAGTCGGGTACAACAATGAGCAGTTCTTC
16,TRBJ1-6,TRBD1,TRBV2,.,CASSVRDRGLGSPLHF,TGTGCCAGCAGTGTTAGGGACAGGGGCCTGGGGTCACCCCTCCACTTT
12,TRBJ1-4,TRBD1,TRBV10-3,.,CAIGQGREKLFF,TGTGCCATCGGACAGGGCCGCGAAAAACTGTTTTTT
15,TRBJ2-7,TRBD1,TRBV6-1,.,CASSEPGQGTHEQYF,TGTGCCAGCAGTGAACCGGGACAGGGGACCCACGAGCAGTACTTC
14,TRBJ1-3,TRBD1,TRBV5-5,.,CASSQQGAGNTIYF,TGTGCCAGCAGCCAACAGGGGGCTGGAAACACCATATATTTT
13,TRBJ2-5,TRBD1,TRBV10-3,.,CAISSDRVETQYF,TGTGCCATCAGTTCGGACAGGGTAGAGACCCAGTACTTC
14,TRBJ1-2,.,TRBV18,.,CASSPDRLNYGYTF,TGTGCCAGCTCACCAGACAGGCTTAACTATGGCTACACCTTC
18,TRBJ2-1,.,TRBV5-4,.,CASSSRGGDRSSYNEQFF,TGTGCCAGCAGCTCCCGGGGCGGGGATCGGAGCTCCTACAATGAGCAGTTCTTC
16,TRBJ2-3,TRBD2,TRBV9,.,CASSGWSGRGTDTQYF,TGTGCCAGCAGTGGTTGGAGCGGGAGGGGGACAGATACGCAGTATTTT